The 14 T cell receptor beta chains in this list originate from one sample, sequenced in a study of sequential checkpoint blockade in melanoma. Stated treatment: randomized to nivolumab then ipilimumab (arm A) or the reverse (arm B). TCRdb's copy holds only in-frame clones and misses some; the assay was immunoSEQ multiplex PCR. This sample has roughly 28,000 clones; 75% to 80% occur once, and the top ten carry about a fifth. The starting material was CD8+ T cells sorted from blood (inferred from file names), obtained from a patient given nivolumab and ipilimumab in sequence. The receptors were sampled from a human donor with melanoma.

Only one count was recorded for this clone. The CDR3 DNA follows: TGTGCCACCAGCGGCCAGGCTCCGGGACAGGGAGGGGAGCAGTACTTC. It codes for CATSGQAPGQGGEQYF. The gene calls are TRBV15 and TRBJ2-7; 9 bases match TRBD1. Germline values: CDR1 LNHNV, CDR2 YYDKDF (reference sequence). The CDR3 has 16 amino acids. The V gene end was trimmed by 5 bases and the J gene end by 7 bases; junction bases not matched to a gene: 15.

In its sample, this clone was seen once. The chain uses TRBV7-2 and TRBJ2-7; 7 bases map to TRBD1. The CDR3 is 15 residues long. With 1 base clipped from V and 2 bases from J, the junction kept 5 bases outside the gene matches. From germline, CDR1 is SGHTA and CDR2 FQGNSA. CDR3 amino acids: CASSLVGDSTYEQYF. CDR3 nucleotide sequence: TGTGCCAGCAGCTTAGTGGGGGACAGTACCTACGAGCAGTACTTC.

This clone appeared once. The chain joins TRBV6-5 to TRBJ1-1; 10 bases match TRBD1. Trimming removed 4 bases from V and 5 bases from J; junction bases left unmatched: 7. The CDR3 has 15 amino acids. The V gene's germline CDR1 is MNHEY and CDR2 SVGAGI. The CDR3 reads CASSLGQGLFTEAFF. CDR3 DNA sequence: TGTGCCAGCAGTTTGGGACAGGGGTTATTTACTGAAGCTTTCTTT.

The CDR3 protein is CASRVWSGSAGDTQYF. CDR3 DNA sequence: TGTGCCAGCAGGGTCTGGAGCGGGAGTGCGGGAGATACGCAGTATTTT. The chain couples TRBV27 to TRBJ2-3; 8 nucleotides agree with TRBD2. V was clipped by 6 bases and J by 5 bases; unmatched bases: 13. There are 16 residues in the CDR3. CDR1 is MNHEY, CDR2 SMNVEV, per germline (reference sequence).

The chain links TRBV9 to TRBJ1-3, with D unresolved. Trimming removed 3 bases from V and 0 bases from J, with 13 bases in between. Germline lookup yields CDR1 SGDLS and CDR2 YYNGEE. This CDR3 has 16 amino acids. This CDR3 is CASSAFDWSSGNTIYF. CDR3 coding DNA: TGTGCCAGCAGCGCCTTCGACTGGAGCTCTGGAAACACCATATATTTT.

The chain employs TRBV6-4 and TRBJ1-1; TRBD1 aligns across 7 bases. Trimming removed 6 bases from V and 4 bases from J; junction bases left unmatched: 8. The V gene's germline CDR1 is MRHNA and CDR2 SNTAGT. This CDR3 is built from 14 residues. CDR3 bases: TGTGCCAGCAGGGGGGACAGTGAAGGCACTGAAGCTTTCTTT. This gives the protein CASRGDSEGTEAFF.

This chain links TRBV4-2 with TRBJ2-7; TRBD2 matches at 9 bases. Trimming at V came to 3 bases and at J to 3 bases, leaving 6 bases not matched to a gene. The CDR3 consists of 15 residues. In germline, CDR1 is LGHNA, CDR2 YNFKEQ. The CDR3 bases are TGTGCCAGCAGCCACGTAGCGGGGGATGACTACGAGCAGTACTTC. Its translation is CASSHVAGDDYEQYF.

The chain recombines TRBV2 with TRBJ2-1, with D uncertain. CDR1 is SNHLY, CDR2 FYNNEI, per germline. This CDR3 has 11 amino acids. Trimming pared 4 bases from V and 13 bases from J, leaving 11 bases between. DNA of the CDR3: TGTGCCAGCAGTGTTGGCTCAGAACAGTTCTTC. Protein product: CASSVGSEQFF.

The chain has TRBV28 and TRBJ2-1, with TRBD2 matching over 8 bases. The CDR3 is made up of 15 amino acids. The junction had 4 bases not matched to a gene; V was cut back by 6 bases and J by 0 bases. CDR1 MDHEN and CDR2 SYDVKM come from the germline V gene. The CDR3 region is CASSWTSISYNEQFF. The DNA for the CDR3 is TGTGCCAGCAGCTGGACTAGCATCTCCTACAATGAGCAGTTCTTC.

This CDR3 reads CASSLVVRRNSYEQYF. The CDR3 nucleotides are TGTGCCAGCAGCTTAGTAGTTAGGCGGAACTCCTACGAGCAGTACTTC. The chain combines TRBV7-9 with TRBJ2-7, with no clear D. The V end was cut by 1 base, the J end by 0 bases, with 13 bases between. CDR3 length: 16 amino acids. CDR1 is SEHNR, CDR2 FQNEAQ, per germline (reference sequence).

The chain is built from TRBV28 and TRBJ2-3, with D tentatively TRBD2 (5 bases). The germline gives CDR1 MDHEN, CDR2 SYDVKM. Trimming cost V 2 bases and J 2 bases, with 5 bases left between them. This CDR3 contains 13 residues. The CDR3 sequence is CASSLRDTDTQYF. The CDR3 region has the DNA TGTGCCAGCAGTTTACGGGACACAGATACGCAGTATTTT.

This clone was seen only a few times. This chain links TRBV7-9 with TRBJ1-3, with D possibly TRBD1 on 5 matching bases. The germline gives CDR1 SEHNR, CDR2 FQNEAQ (reference sequence). V shed 4 bases and J shed 3 bases, with 19 bases lying between them. The CDR3 covers 17 residues. DNA of the CDR3: TGTGCCAGCAGCTCGACGACAGACCCCACTTATGGAAACACCATATATTTT. Protein: CASSSTTDPTYGNTIYF.

This clone was seen only a few times. The chain recombines TRBV4-3 with TRBJ1-2; D perhaps matches TRBD1 (5 bases). Trimming pared 0 bases from V and 5 bases from J, leaving 16 bases between. Germline V gives CDR1 LGHNA, CDR2 YSLEER. The CDR3 length is 16 residues. DNA of the CDR3: TGCGCCAGCAGCCAAGATTGGGGCAGGGTTCGGTATGGCTACACCTTC. This encodes CASSQDWGRVRYGYTF.

This sequence joins TRBV19 and TRBJ1-1; TRBD1 matches 7 bases. The germline gives CDR1 LNHDA, CDR2 SQIVND (reference sequence). The CDR3 loop spans 14 amino acids. Trimming removed 1 base from V and 4 bases from J; junction bases left unmatched: 3. The CDR3 sequence: CASSIVSGGTEAFF. Written as DNA, the CDR3 is TGTGCCAGTAGTATAGTGTCAGGGGGCACTGAAGCTTTCTTT.